This is a list of T cell receptor beta chains from one sample in a study of T cell responses to AZD1222 COVID-19 vaccine. TCRdb's copy holds only in-frame clones and misses some; the assay was immunoSEQ multiplex PCR. The sample lists 100,000 to 120,000 clones; around 80% were seen once. The sample consisted of peripheral blood, taken on day 0 of AZD1222 vaccination. Receptors originate from an adult in good health. CDR3s include the opening cysteine and the closing phenylalanine or tryptophan. A D gene is named only where the DNA matches it firmly. The listing skips clone size in some rows; elsewhere it reads once, few, many or a size class.

TRBJ1-3	NA	TRBV6-6	NA	CATLIRNSGNTIYF	TGTGCCACCTTAATCAGAAACTCTGGAAACACCATATATTTT
TRBJ2-7	few	TRBV3-1/TRBV3-2	TRBD2	CASSPRASGAYEQYF	TGTGCCAGCAGCCCCCGGGCTAGCGGGGCCTACGAGCAGTACTTC
TRBJ2-2	NA	TRBV7-9	NA	CASRFDWRELFF	TGTGCCAGCAGATTTGACTGGAGGGAGCTGTTTTTT
TRBJ2-7	NA	TRBV9	TRBD1	CASSVGRTGLYEQYF	TGTGCCAGCAGCGTAGGGCGGACAGGGTTATACGAGCAGTACTTC
TRBJ1-5	NA	TRBV6-5	NA	CASIIRGGQPQHF	TGTGCCAGCATCATACGGGGAGGTCAGCCCCAGCATTTT
TRBJ1-1	NA	TRBV5-4	TRBD1	CASSGTGGNTEAFF	TGTGCCAGCAGCGGAACAGGGGGGAACACTGAAGCTTTCTTT
TRBJ1-1	NA	TRBV19	NA	CASSRRWLETAMNTEAFF	TGTGCCAGTAGTAGACGTTGGCTTGAGACCGCTATGAACACTGAAGCTTTCTTT
TRBJ2-2	NA	TRBV7-3	NA	CASSLYTGELFF	TGTGCCAGCAGCTTATACACCGGGGAGCTGTTTTTT
TRBJ1-4	NA	TRBV25-1	TRBD1	CASSAGTGTATNEKLFF	TGTGCCAGCAGTGCCGGGACAGGGACTGCAACTAATGAAAAACTGTTTTTT
TRBJ2-7	NA	TRBV12-3/TRBV12-4	NA	CASRAPASYEQYF	TGTGCCAGCAGGGCCCCAGCGTCCTACGAGCAGTACTTC
TRBJ1-4	NA	TRBV10-1	NA	CASIQVAANEKLFF	TGCGCCAGCATCCAAGTTGCGGCTAATGAAAAACTGTTTTTT
TRBJ2-7	NA	TRBV4-3	NA	CASSQDRRSEQYF	TGCGCCAGCAGCCAAGATAGGCGCTCGGAGCAGTACTTC
TRBJ1-2	NA	TRBV5-1	NA	CASSSQGGNYGYTF	TGCGCCAGCAGCTCCCAAGGAGGAAACTATGGCTACACCTTC
TRBJ1-2	NA	TRBV7-2	NA	CASSSLPAATYGYTF	TGTGCCAGCAGCTCCCTCCCGGCGGCGACCTATGGCTACACCTTC
TRBJ2-1	NA	TRBV27	TRBD1	CASSSGQTYNEQFF	TGTGCCAGCAGTTCGGGACAGACTTACAATGAGCAGTTCTTC
TRBJ2-3	NA	TRBV24-1	NA	CATSEPGGTDTQYF	TGTGCCACCAGTGAACCCGGGGGCACAGATACGCAGTATTTT
TRBJ1-3	few	TRBV15	NA	CATSLRGNTIYF	TGTGCCACCAGCCTTCGCGGAAACACCATATATTTT
TRBJ2-1	NA	TRBV5-6	NA	CASSLGLQHGAYNEQFF	TGTGCCAGCAGCTTAGGTTTACAACACGGTGCCTACAATGAGCAGTTCTTC
TRBJ2-2	NA	TRBV6-5	TRBD1	CASSYGDRGPTGELFF	TGTGCCAGCAGTTACGGGGACAGGGGGCCCACCGGGGAGCTGTTTTTT
TRBJ1-2	NA	TRBV7-2	NA	CASSPKQGAVGYTF	TGTGCCAGCAGCCCGAAACAGGGTGCGGTCGGCTACACCTTC
TRBJ1-1	NA	TRBV18	NA	CASSWTGAENTEAFF	TGTGCCAGCTCTTGGACCGGGGCCGAGAACACTGAAGCTTTCTTT
TRBJ2-7	few	TRBV4-1	TRBD1	CASSQDLDRGSYEQYF	TGCGCCAGCAGCCAAGATTTGGACAGGGGGAGCTACGAGCAGTACTTC
TRBJ2-2	NA	TRBV7-3	TRBD1	CASSAGQAGELFF	TGTGCCAGCAGCGCGGGACAGGCCGGGGAGCTGTTTTTT
TRBJ1-1	NA	TRBV28	NA	CASSPPGANTEAFF	TGTGCCAGCAGCCCTCCGGGTGCAAACACTGAAGCTTTCTTT
TRBJ2-5	NA	TRBV5-1	TRBD2	CASSLEGAGGETQYF	TGCGCCAGCAGCTTGGAGGGAGCGGGGGGCGAGACCCAGTACTTC
TRBJ2-7	NA	TRBV15	NA	CATSRVRGSFAYEQYF	TGTGCCACCAGCAGAGTGAGGGGTAGTTTCGCCTACGAGCAGTACTTC
TRBJ2-4	once	TRBV7-2	TRBD1	CASSSPGQGPHIQYF	TGTGCCAGCAGCTCTCCGGGACAGGGGCCGCACATTCAGTACTTC
TRBJ1-2	NA	TRBV7-9	NA	CASSFYSTAQNYGYTF	TGTGCCAGCAGCTTCTACTCGACCGCGCAAAACTATGGCTACACCTTC
TRBJ2-7	NA	TRBV5-5	NA	CASSLEGGRDEQYF	TGTGCCAGCAGCTTGGAGGGGGGCCGCGACGAGCAGTACTTC
TRBJ2-7	NA	TRBV12-5	NA	CASGRDTTYEQYF	TGTGCTAGTGGTCGGGACACCACCTACGAGCAGTACTTC
TRBJ1-5	NA	TRBV2	TRBD1	CASSAGTGERQPQHF	TGTGCCAGCAGCGCCGGGACAGGGGAACGACAGCCCCAGCATTTT
TRBJ1-2	NA	TRBV7-9	NA	CASSFQGDGYTF	TGTGCCAGCAGCTTTCAGGGAGATGGCTACACCTTC
TRBJ1-3	NA	TRBV7-6	TRBD1	CASSLEGTGLGNTIYF	TGTGCCAGCAGCTTAGAGGGGACAGGTCTGGGAAACACCATATATTTT
TRBJ2-5	NA	TRBV2	NA	CASSETGSQETQYF	TGTGCCAGCAGTGAAACGGGGAGCCAAGAGACCCAGTACTTC
TRBJ1-2	NA	TRBV4-3	NA	CASSQALGVEGYGYTF	TGCGCCAGCAGCCAGGCCTTAGGGGTTGAGGGCTATGGCTACACCTTC
TRBJ1-1	NA	TRBV29-1	NA	CSVKTNTEAFF	TGCAGCGTGAAGACGAACACTGAAGCTTTCTTT
TRBJ1-2	NA	TRBV4-2	NA	CASSQEAQGVNYGYTF	TGTGCCAGCAGCCAAGAAGCACAGGGAGTTAACTATGGCTACACCTTC
TRBJ1-2	NA	TRBV7-6	TRBD1	CASSLAHTGGSYTF	TGTGCCAGCAGCTTAGCGCACACAGGGGGGAGCTACACCTTC
TRBJ2-5	NA	TRBV14	TRBD2	CASSQGTSGGLETQYF	TGTGCCAGCAGCCAAGGGACTAGCGGGGGGCTGGAGACCCAGTACTTC
TRBJ2-7	NA	TRBV18	TRBD1	CASSPGTGLGEQYF	TGTGCCAGCTCACCAGGGACAGGGTTAGGGGAGCAGTACTTC
TRBJ1-3	NA	TRBV7-3	NA	CASSLAQGNTIYF	TGTGCCAGCAGCTTAGCACAGGGAAACACCATATATTTT